A single sample gave rise to the 5 T cell receptor beta chains below, sequenced in a study of beta chain features in type 1 diabetes. These receptors' antigens are unknown. Study observations and caveats: Type 1 diabetes patients had TCRB CDR3s that were shorter (moderately but significantly so) in all four CD4+ subsets.

The investigators reverse transcribed all of the isolated RNA, so they sequenced expressed TCRB transcripts. Sequencing was performed with immunoSEQ multiplex PCR; in TCRdb, only in-frame clones are kept and a portion is missing. The sample shows hundreds of thousands of clones, 15% of them seen only once. Sample: naive CD4+ T cells from blood. The receptors shown here come from a man between 18 and 35 years old with type 1 diabetes.

The chain is built from TRBV7-7 and TRBJ2-5, with D perhaps TRBD1 (6 bases). Trimming removed 5 bases at V and 5 bases at J, with 15 bases between. Germline V CDR1 and CDR2: SSHAT, FNYEAQ (reference sequence). The CDR3 length is 14 residues. Here the CDR3 reads CASSVQGRIETQYF. The CDR3 DNA reads TGTGCCAGCAGCGTACAGGGTCGGATCGAGACCCAGTACTTC.

This clone was seen more than once but under ten times. The rearrangement joins TRBV5-1 to TRBJ2-3; TRBD1 aligns across 7 bases. The CDR3 length is 14 residues. Per the germline V gene, CDR1 is SGHRS and CDR2 is YFSETQ. V shed 0 bases and J 5 bases; nucleotides not matched to a gene: 3. The CDR3 DNA is TGCGCCAGCAGCTTGGAGGGGGCTAAAGATACGCAGTATTTT. Its translation: CASSLEGAKDTQYF.

This clone was observed a handful of times. The chain has TRBV5-1 and TRBJ1-2; D remains unclear. The CDR3 length is 14 residues. CDR1 SGHRS and CDR2 YFSETQ come from the germline V gene. Trimming removed 5 bases from V and 0 bases from J, with 11 bases in between. CDR3 sequence: CASRQREANYGYTF. DNA for the CDR3: TGCGCCAGCAGACAGAGGGAGGCTAACTATGGCTACACCTTC.

V and J are TRBV7-2 and TRBJ2-7; TRBD1 aligns across 7 bases. Losses at the gene ends were 4 bases for V and 5 bases for J; bases not matched to a gene: 8. The CDR3 length is 14 residues. Germline V CDR1 and CDR2: SGHTA, FQGNSA. The CDR3 reads CASSSGQTAHEQYF. CDR3 sequence (DNA): TGTGCCAGCAGCTCGGGACAGACGGCCCACGAGCAGTACTTC.

This clone appeared a few times. The J gene is TRBJ1-2, the V gene TRBV15; 10 bases map to TRBD1. The CDR3 is made up of 17 amino acids. Germline lookup yields CDR1 LNHNV and CDR2 YYDKDF (reference sequence). Trimming at V came to 4 bases and at J to 3 bases, leaving 11 bases not matched to a gene. The CDR3 region has the DNA TGTGCCACCAGCACCGGAGCCTCGGGACAGGGGTACTATGGCTACACCTTC. Its translation is CATSTGASGQGYYGYTF.